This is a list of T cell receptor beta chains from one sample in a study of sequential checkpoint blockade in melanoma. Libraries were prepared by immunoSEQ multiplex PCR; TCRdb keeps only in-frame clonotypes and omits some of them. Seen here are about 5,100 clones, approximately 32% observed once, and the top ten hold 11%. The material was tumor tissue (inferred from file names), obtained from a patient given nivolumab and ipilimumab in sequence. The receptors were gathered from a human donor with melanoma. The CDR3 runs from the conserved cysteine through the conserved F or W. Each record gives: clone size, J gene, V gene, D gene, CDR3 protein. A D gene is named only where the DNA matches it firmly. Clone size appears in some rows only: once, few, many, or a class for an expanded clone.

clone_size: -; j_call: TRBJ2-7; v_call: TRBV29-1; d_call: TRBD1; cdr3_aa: CSIRTGKVFEQYF
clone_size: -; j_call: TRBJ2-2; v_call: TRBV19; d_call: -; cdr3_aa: CASSKGKGTIGELFF
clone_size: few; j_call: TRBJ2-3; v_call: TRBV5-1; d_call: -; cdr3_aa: CASSLLGVRVSTDTQYF
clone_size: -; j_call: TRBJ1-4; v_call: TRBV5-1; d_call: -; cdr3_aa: CASSLVRDGEKLFF
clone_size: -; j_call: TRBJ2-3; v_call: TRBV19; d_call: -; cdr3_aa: CASSTTRVWGTDTQYF
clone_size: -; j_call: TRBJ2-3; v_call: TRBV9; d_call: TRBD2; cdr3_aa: CASSTPSGGADTQYF
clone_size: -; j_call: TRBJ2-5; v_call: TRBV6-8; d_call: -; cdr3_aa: CASSLRQVNRETQYF
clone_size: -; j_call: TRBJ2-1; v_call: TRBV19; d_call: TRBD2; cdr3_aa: CASRRTGGKLAGGPNEQFF
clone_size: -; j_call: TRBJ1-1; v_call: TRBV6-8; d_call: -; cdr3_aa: CASSLRARNTEAFF
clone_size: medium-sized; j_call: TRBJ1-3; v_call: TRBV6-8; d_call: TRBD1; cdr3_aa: CASSYPGQGASGNTIYF
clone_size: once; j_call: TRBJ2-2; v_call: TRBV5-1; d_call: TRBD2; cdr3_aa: CASSLPSGGLRGELFF
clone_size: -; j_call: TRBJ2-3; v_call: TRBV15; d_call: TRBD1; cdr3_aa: CATSRDSGGSTDTQYF
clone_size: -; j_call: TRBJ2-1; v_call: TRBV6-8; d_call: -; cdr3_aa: CASSHPSSGFSYNEQFF
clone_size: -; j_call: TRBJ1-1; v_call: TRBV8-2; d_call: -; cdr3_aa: CASSNHQTHFFEAFF
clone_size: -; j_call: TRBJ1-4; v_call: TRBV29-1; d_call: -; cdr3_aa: CSVDKVSMTLAHLNEKLFF
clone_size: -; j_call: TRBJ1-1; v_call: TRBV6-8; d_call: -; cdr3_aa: CASRPLGNTEAFF
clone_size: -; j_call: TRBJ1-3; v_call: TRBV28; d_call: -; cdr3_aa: CASSLAGNTIYF
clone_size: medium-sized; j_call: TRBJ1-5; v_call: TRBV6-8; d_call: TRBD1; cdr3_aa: CASSTGTGNNQPQHF
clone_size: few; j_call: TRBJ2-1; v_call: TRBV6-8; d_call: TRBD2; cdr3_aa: CASSYGVGGRGIYNEQFF
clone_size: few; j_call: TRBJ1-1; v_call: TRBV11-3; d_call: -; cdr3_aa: CASSPAGREYTEAFF
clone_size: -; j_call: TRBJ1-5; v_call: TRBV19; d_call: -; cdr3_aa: CASSNDRRVPPQHF
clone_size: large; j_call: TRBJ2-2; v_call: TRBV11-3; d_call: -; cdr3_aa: CASSLWDGNTGELFF
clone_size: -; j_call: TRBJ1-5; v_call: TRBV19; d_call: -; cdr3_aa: CATRPGAGINQPQHF
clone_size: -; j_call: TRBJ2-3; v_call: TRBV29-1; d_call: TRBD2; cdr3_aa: CSGLAGVRGTDTQYF
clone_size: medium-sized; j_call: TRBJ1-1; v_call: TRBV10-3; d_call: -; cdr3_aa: CASSEQSGGTEAFF
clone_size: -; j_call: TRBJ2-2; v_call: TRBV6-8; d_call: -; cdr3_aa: CAITRQASNTGELFF
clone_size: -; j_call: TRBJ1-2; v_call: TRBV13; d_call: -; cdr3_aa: CASSLGRREEVYGYTF
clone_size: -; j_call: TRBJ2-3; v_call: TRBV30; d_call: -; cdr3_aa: CAWSVGGLYTQYF
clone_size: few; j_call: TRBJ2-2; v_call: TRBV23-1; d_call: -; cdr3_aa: CASSQDLFGELFF
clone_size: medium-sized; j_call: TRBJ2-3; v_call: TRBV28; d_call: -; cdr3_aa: CASSLHRGGSDTQYF
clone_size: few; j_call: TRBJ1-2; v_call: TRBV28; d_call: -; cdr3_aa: CASSFPGEGASGYTF
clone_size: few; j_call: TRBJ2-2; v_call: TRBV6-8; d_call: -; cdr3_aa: CASSYKTTGELFF
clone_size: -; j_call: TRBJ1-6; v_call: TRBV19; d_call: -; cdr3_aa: CASSINPQAPHLHF
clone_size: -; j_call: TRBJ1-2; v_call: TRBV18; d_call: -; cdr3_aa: CASSLKGDYGYTF
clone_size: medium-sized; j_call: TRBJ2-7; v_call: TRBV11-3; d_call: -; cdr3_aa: CASSLGAGGSNEQYF
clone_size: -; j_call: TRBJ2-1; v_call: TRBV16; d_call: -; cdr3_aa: CASSVDRSYNEQFF
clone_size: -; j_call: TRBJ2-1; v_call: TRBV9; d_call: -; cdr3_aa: CASSVDGSYNEQFF
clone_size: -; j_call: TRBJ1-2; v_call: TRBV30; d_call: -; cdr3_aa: CAWSPRNQGRTYGYTF
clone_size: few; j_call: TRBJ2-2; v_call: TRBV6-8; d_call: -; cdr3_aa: CASRPRHRGTGELFF
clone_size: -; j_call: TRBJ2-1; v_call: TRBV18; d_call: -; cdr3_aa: CASSPGGPGGTYNEQFF
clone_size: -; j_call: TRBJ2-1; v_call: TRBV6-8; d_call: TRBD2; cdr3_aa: CASSYLLSGRAVTRSYNEQFF
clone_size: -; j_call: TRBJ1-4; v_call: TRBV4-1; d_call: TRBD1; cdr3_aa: CASSQDRRGGNEKLFF
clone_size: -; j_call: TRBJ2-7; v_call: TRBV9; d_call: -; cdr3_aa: CASILSTGHFSYEQYF
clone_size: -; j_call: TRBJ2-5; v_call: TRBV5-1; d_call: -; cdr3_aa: CASSLLRSQETQYF
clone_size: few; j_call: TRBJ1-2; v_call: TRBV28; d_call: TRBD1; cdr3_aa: CASSLRLLGTGPIGAYGYTF
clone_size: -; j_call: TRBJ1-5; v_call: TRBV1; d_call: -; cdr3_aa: CASSFTGDGYQPQHF
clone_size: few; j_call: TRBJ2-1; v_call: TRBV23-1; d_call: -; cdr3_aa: CASSLAGGPGEQFF
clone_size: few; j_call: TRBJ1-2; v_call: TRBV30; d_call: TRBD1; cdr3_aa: CAWSLLTGGFYGYTF
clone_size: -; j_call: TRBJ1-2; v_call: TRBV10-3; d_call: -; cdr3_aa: CAISESVRRNYGYTF
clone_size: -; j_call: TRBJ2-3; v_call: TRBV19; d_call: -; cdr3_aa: CASSIGTATDTQYF
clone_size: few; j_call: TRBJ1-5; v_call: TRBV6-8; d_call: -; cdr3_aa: CASSDVEGSQPQHF
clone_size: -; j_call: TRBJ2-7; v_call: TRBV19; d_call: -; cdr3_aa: CASSPGVGEQYF
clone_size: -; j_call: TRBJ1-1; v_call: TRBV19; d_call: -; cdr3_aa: CASSNYRAVKAEAFF
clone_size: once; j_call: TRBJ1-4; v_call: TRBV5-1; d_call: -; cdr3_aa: CASSLEQGNEKLFF
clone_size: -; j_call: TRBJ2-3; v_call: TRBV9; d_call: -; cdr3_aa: CASALDSTDTQYF